The present TCR beta chain was sequenced within a study of cytomegalovirus exposure and HLA in healthy donors. Overall study: About 79% of 350 to 400 genotyped donors fell in the Caucasian-associated ancestry cluster.

Findings of the study overall: In a later analysis, at a false discovery rate of 0.05, 15,000 to 20,000 TCR beta sequences were associated with HLA alleles. A previous analysis found most TCR beta V segments productive roughly 87% or roughly 30% of the time. What a later analysis showed was that several of the most significant clusters appeared linked to common viral pathogens.

Germline V gene lookup returns CDR1 MDHEN and CDR2 SYDVKM. The CDR3 has 12 amino acids. V lost 4 bases, J lost 7 bases, and 11 bases lay in between. There are a few counts of this clone. The antigen remains unidentified. The PCR contained 60 Vbeta and 13 Jbeta primers. Measured with immunoSEQ multiplex PCR; TCRdb has only the in-frame clones, and not every one. The sample lists some 99,000 clones, over 60% occurring once. The receptor's source is a female donor in good health and CMV-seronegative. The chain uses TRBV28 and TRBJ2-7; perhaps TRBD1 as D (5 bases). Sequencing used PBMCs. The CDR3 region is CASSWGQSEQYF. The CDR3 DNA follows: TGTGCCAGCAGTTGGGGCCAGTCGGAGCAGTACTTC.